These 17 T cell receptor beta chains came from one sample sequenced in a study of blood T cell repertoires in COVID-19. The method was immunoSEQ multiplex PCR; TCRdb's version includes in-frame clones alone and lacks a portion of them. The sample includes 250,000 to 350,000 clones, roughly nine tenths of them seen just once. The sample consisted of PBMCs or T cells enriched from blood (not recorded which). Source of these receptors: a woman between 18 and 30 years old who had recovered from COVID-19.

This clone was found once. The chain carries TRBV6-5 and TRBJ2-3; 9 positions agree with TRBD2. Unmatched junction bases numbered 9, after V lost 2 bases and J lost 6 bases. The V gene's germline CDR1 is MNHEY and CDR2 SVGAGI. CDR3 length: 16 amino acids. Here the CDR3 DNA reads TGTGCCAGCAGTTACAAGGTAGCGGGGGCGGCGGATACGCAGTATTTT. Protein: CASSYKVAGAADTQYF.

V and J are TRBV30 and TRBJ2-5; 7 nucleotides agree with TRBD2. The CDR3 has 14 amino acids. Germline values: CDR1 GTSNPN, CDR2 SVGIG (reference sequence). J gave up 2 bases and V 0 bases, and 3 bases lay outside the gene matches. CDR3: CAWSVTGGQETQYF. The CDR3 DNA reads as TGTGCCTGGAGTGTAACCGGGGGGCAAGAGACCCAGTACTTC.

CDR3 protein: CASSQTGGSETQYF. The CDR3 DNA reads as TGTGCCAGCAGTCAGACAGGGGGATCAGAGACCCAGTACTTC. V gene TRBV28 combines with J gene TRBJ2-5; 9 bases fit TRBD1. CDR3 length equals 14 residues. Germline V gives CDR1 MDHEN, CDR2 SYDVKM. V lost 5 bases, J lost 4 bases, and 5 bases stayed unmatched.

This clone was observed a single time. Other DNA sequences in this specimen translate into the identical CDR3. The chain is built from TRBV30 and TRBJ2-7; D is uncertain. V shed 3 bases and J shed 4 bases, with 10 bases lying between them. Germline CDR1 and CDR2: GTSNPN and SVGIG (reference sequence). The CDR3 has 12 residues. The CDR3 DNA follows: TGTGCCTGGAGCACCGGAGCTTACGAGCAGTACTTC. It yields the protein CAWSTGAYEQYF.

The V and J genes are TRBV19 and TRBJ2-2, with D tentatively TRBD2 (6 bases). The CDR3 extends over 17 amino acids. V shed 5 bases and J shed 3 bases, with 19 bases lying between them. CDR1 is LNHDA and CDR2 is SQIVND in the germline V gene (reference sequence). The CDR3 region is CASSLASGTGDTGELFF. Here the CDR3 DNA reads TGTGCCAGTAGTCTCGCCTCGGGGACGGGGGACACCGGGGAGCTGTTTTTT.

The chain is built from TRBV27 and TRBJ1-1; no clear D gene. V was trimmed by 5 bases and J by 4 bases, leaving 11 bases between them. Germline assignment: CDR1 MNHEY and CDR2 SMNVEV (reference sequence). The CDR3 runs to 13 residues. The CDR3 bases are TGTGCCAGCAGTCTACGCCCGAGCACTGAAGCTTTCTTT. It specifies CASSLRPSTEAFF.

This clone appeared once. The chain is built from TRBV19 and TRBJ1-6, with 9 positions matching TRBD1. Germline CDR1 reads LNHDA; CDR2 reads SQIVND (reference sequence). This CDR3 is built from 17 residues. J gave up 8 bases and V 5 bases, and 13 bases lay outside the gene matches. The CDR3 protein is CASSAGRDRALYSPLHF. The DNA for the CDR3 is TGTGCCAGTAGTGCCGGCCGGGACAGGGCCTTGTATTCACCCCTCCACTTT.

The gene calls are TRBV6-1 and TRBJ1-6, with D hard to call. With 2 bases removed from V and 8 bases from J, the gap between germline ends came to 10 bases. CDR1 is MNHNS, CDR2 SASEGT, per germline. The CDR3 is made up of 14 amino acids. This chain's CDR3 is CASSEIGSYSPLHF. CDR3 sequence (DNA): TGTGCCAGCAGTGAAATCGGGTCCTATTCACCCCTCCACTTT.

The chain employs TRBV6-2 or TRBV6-3 and TRBJ2-7; 7 nucleotides align to TRBD1. The V gene's germline CDR1 is MNHEY and CDR2 SVGEGT. The CDR3 runs to 13 residues. Unmatched junction bases numbered 5, after V lost 6 bases and J lost 3 bases. The CDR3: CASSSTGIYEQYF. The CDR3, as DNA: TGTGCCAGCAGCTCGACAGGGATCTACGAGCAGTACTTC.

V and J are TRBV2 and TRBJ1-5; D may be TRBD1 (5 bases). This CDR3 is built from 15 residues. Germline V gene sequence: CDR1 SNHLY, CDR2 FYNNEI. V dropped 5 bases and J dropped 0 bases, with 11 bases sitting between them. The CDR3 DNA follows: TGTGCCAGCAGTAGACAGCCAATTAGCAATCAGCCCCAGCATTTT. Its translation: CASSRQPISNQPQHF.

The V call is TRBV10-3, the J call TRBJ2-2; the match to TRBD2 covers 9 bases. Germline loops: CDR1 ENHRY, CDR2 SYGVKD. V lost 10 bases and J lost 1; bases outside the gene matches: 1. The CDR3 consists of 13 residues. This chain's CDR3 is CATSGENTGELFF. CDR3 nucleotides: TGTGCCACTAGCGGGGAGAACACCGGGGAGCTGTTTTTT.

This chain connects TRBV2 to TRBJ2-3, with D perhaps matching TRBD2 (6 bases). Germline V gene lookup returns CDR1 SNHLY and CDR2 FYNNEI. The CDR3 contains 17 residues. V gave up 2 bases and J gave up 0 bases, with 15 bases separating them. CDR3 residues: CASSEIGAGTSTDTQYF. CDR3 coding DNA: TGTGCCAGCAGTGAAATAGGGGCAGGGACTAGCACAGATACGCAGTATTTT.

This rearrangement joins TRBV28 to TRBJ1-2; D gene ambiguous. There are 13 residues in the CDR3. Trimming cost V 3 bases and J 4 bases, with 9 bases left between them. Germline CDR1 MDHEN, CDR2 SYDVKM. In DNA, the CDR3 is TGTGCCAGCAGTTTTCAAAGCCGCTATGGCTACACCTTC. Translated, it gives CASSFQSRYGYTF.

The rearrangement uses TRBV6-1 and TRBJ1-6; D uncertain. The CDR3 extends over 13 amino acids. Trimming removed 8 bases from V and 10 bases from J, with 15 bases in between. Germline-derived CDR1 and CDR2 are MNHNS and SASEGT. CDR3 coding DNA: TGTGCCAGCGTAGAGGAGGGAGGATCACCCCTCCACTTT. It specifies CASVEEGGSPLHF.

The rearrangement uses TRBV6-5 and TRBJ2-3; tentative D call: TRBD2 (5 bases). The CDR3 covers 14 residues. Germline CDR1 reads MNHEY; CDR2 reads SVGAGI. The V end lost 7 bases, the J end lost 5 bases, and 16 bases lay between the germline ends. CDR3 nucleotide sequence: TGTGCCAGCATTCGAGGCGGGTCACAAGATACGCAGTATTTT. This encodes CASIRGGSQDTQYF.

This chain connects TRBV9 to TRBJ1-1; 9 bases fit TRBD1. Per the germline V gene, CDR1 is SGDLS and CDR2 is YYNGEE. The CDR3 is made up of 13 amino acids. Trimming took 3 bases from V and 6 from J; bases not matched to a gene: 3. CDR3 sequence: CASSEGQGAEAFF. CDR3 in DNA: TGTGCCAGCAGCGAGGGACAGGGCGCTGAAGCTTTCTTT.

The V gene is TRBV23-1, the J gene TRBJ1-3; 8 nucleotides line up with TRBD1. TRBV23-1 is marked as an open reading frame, function uncertain. The V gene end was trimmed by 2 bases and the J gene end by 0 bases; junction bases not matched to a gene: 9. CDR3 size: 18 residues. CDR3 sequence (DNA): TGCGCCAGCAGTCAACAGGGGGCATTACCGAGCTCTGGAAACACCATATATTTT. It specifies CASSQQGALPSSGNTIYF.